Presented here are 6 T cell receptor beta chains from one specimen sequenced in a study of T cells in Graves' hyperthyroidism and ophthalmopathy. RNA transcripts gave rise to amplified TCR beta CDR3 regions. A first-round RT-PCR of the TCR CDR3 used the HTBI primer set. One entry per CDR3 protein, called by TCRdb with MiXCR from the multiplex PCR reads. The sample lists some 350,000 distinct CDR3 sequences; approximately 14% were seen once. The sample consisted of blood. All receptors come from a woman between 18 and 30 years old with Graves' hyperthyroidism that later progressed to Graves' ophthalmopathy.

A single count supports this clonotype. Just one base apart from a much larger clone, this may be a read error. The genes are TRBV20-1 and TRBJ1-5; no firm D call. The CDR3 sequence is 14 residues long. In germline, CDR1 is DFQATT, CDR2 SNEGSKA (reference sequence). As DNA, the CDR3 is TGCAGTGCTAGACCCGGGAGGGCTAATCAGCCCCGGCATTTT. The encoded protein is CSARPGRANQPRHF.

This clonotype appeared many times. The rearrangement links TRBV30 to TRBJ2-2, with 11 bases identical to TRBD2. Trimming removed 8 bases from V and 0 bases from J; junction bases left unmatched: 8. Germline V gene sequence: CDR1 GTSNPN, CDR2 SVGIG (reference sequence). The CDR3 consists of 16 residues. CDR3 nucleotide sequence: TGTGCCAGCCCCGGGACTAGCGGCGCGAACACCGGGGAGCTGTTTTTT. Translation: CASPGTSGANTGELFF.

This clonotype was detected only a few times. The chain carries TRBV6-5 and TRBJ2-1; 7 bases line up with TRBD1. The CDR3 is 15 residues long. The J segment lost 9 bases and the V segment lost 2 bases, leaving 10 bases of the junction unmatched. CDR1 is MNHEY, CDR2 SVGAGI, per germline. CDR3 region: CASSYGPQTGREQFF. CDR3 DNA sequence: TGTGCCAGCAGTTACGGGCCCCAGACAGGGCGTGAGCAGTTCTTC.

This clonotype was seen repeatedly, ten times or more. The rearrangement links TRBV15 to TRBJ2-5; D remains unclear. CDR3 size: 18 residues. V dropped 0 bases and J dropped 2 bases, with 19 bases sitting between them. Germline-derived CDR1 and CDR2 are LNHNV and YYDKDF (reference sequence). The CDR3 loop reads CATSRDGRLRLPQETQYF. CDR3 in DNA: TGTGCCACCAGCAGAGATGGGCGGTTGAGGCTCCCTCAAGAGACCCAGTACTTC.

This clonotype was seen ten or more times. J is TRBJ2-3 and V is TRBV20-1, with D unclear. The germline V and J ends were trimmed by 8 bases and 0 bases, with 18 bases remaining between them. This CDR3 comprises 15 residues. Germline V gene data show CDR1 as DFQATT and CDR2 as SNEGSKA (reference sequence). The CDR3, as DNA: TGCAGTCTTACGAGCCGTAAGTCTAGCACAGATACGCAGTATTTT. Protein sequence: CSLTSRKSSTDTQYF.

The chain combines TRBV15 with TRBJ2-1; no clear D gene. V lost 6 bases and J lost 9, with 15 bases in between. CDR1 and CDR2 from the germline V gene are LNHNV and YYDKDF (reference sequence). The CDR3 is 13 residues long. The CDR3 region is CATRDHANPEQFF. In DNA form, the CDR3 reads TGTGCCACCAGGGACCACGCCAACCCTGAGCAGTTCTTC.